This T cell receptor beta chain was captured by sequencing in a study of CD4+ T cells in melanoma. Method: immunoSEQ multiplex PCR; TCRdb's copy keeps in-frame clones and lacks some. The sample has about 140,000 clones, around nine tenths seen once; the top ten hold approximately 1.4%. V trimming: 1 base; J trimming: 4 bases; junction bases outside the gene matches: 3. The CDR3 totals 14 residues. Germline V lookup: CDR1 SEHNR, CDR2 FQNEAQ (reference sequence). This clonotype was sampled from a human donor with melanoma. The gene calls are TRBV7-9 and TRBJ1-2; 7 bases line up with TRBD1. CDR3 DNA sequence: TGTGCCAGCAGCTTAGTGGGACAGTTCTATGGCTACACCTTC. This gives the protein CASSLVGQFYGYTF.